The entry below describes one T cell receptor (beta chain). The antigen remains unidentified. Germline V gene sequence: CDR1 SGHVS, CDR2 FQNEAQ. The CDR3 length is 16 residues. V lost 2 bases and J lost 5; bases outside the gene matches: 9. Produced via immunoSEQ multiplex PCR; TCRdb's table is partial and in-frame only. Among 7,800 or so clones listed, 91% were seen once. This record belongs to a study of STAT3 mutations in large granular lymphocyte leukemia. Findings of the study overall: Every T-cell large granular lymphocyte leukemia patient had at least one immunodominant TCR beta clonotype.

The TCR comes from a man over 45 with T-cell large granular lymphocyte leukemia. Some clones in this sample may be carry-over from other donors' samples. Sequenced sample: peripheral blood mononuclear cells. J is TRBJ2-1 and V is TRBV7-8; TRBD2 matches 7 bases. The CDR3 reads CASSLKILAQDNEQFF. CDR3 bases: TGTGCCAGCAGCTTAAAAATACTAGCGCAGGACAATGAGCAGTTCTTC. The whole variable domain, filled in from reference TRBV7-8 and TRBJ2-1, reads GAGVSQSPRYKVAKRGQDVALRCDPISGHVSLFWYQQALGQGPEFLTYFQNEAQLDKSGLPSDRFFAERPEGSVSTLKIQRTQQEDSAVYLCASSLKILAQDNEQFFGPGTRLTVL.